Shown below are 10 T cell receptor beta chains from a single sample sequenced in a study of memory CD4+ T cells and cytomegalovirus serostatus. The sort gate was single viable CD3+CD4+CD8-CD45RO+ cells for memory CD4+ T cells. Sequencing used immunoSEQ multiplex PCR; TCRdb keeps in-frame clones, though not all of them. This sample has more than 35,000 clones, with 65% to 80% found just once. Material for sequencing was memory CD4+ T cells from blood. The receptor set was obtained from an adult in good health and CMV-seropositive.

CDR3 DNA: TGCAGCGTTGAAGATGGGGACAGTAGATTTATGTATGGCTACACCTTC. Protein: CSVEDGDSRFMYGYTF. The chain has TRBV29-1 and TRBJ1-2; 7 bases agree with TRBD1. There are 16 residues in the CDR3. The germline gives CDR1 SQVTM, CDR2 ANQGSEA. V gave up 0 bases and J gave up 5 bases; unmatched junction bases: 12.

This chain connects TRBV2 to TRBJ2-5; D not resolved. This CDR3 spans 11 amino acids. V gave up 4 bases and J gave up 5 bases, with 5 bases separating them. Germline CDR1 SNHLY, CDR2 FYNNEI. CDR3 sequence reads: CASSVGETQYF. The CDR3 DNA reads as TGTGCCAGCAGTGTCGGGGAGACCCAGTACTTC.

The chain is built from TRBV5-1 and TRBJ2-2, with D perhaps matching TRBD1 (5 bases). Trimming removed 7 bases at V and 3 bases at J, with 10 bases between. CDR1 is SGHRS and CDR2 is YFSETQ in the germline V gene. The CDR3 is 13 amino acids. In nucleotides, the CDR3 is TGCGCCAGCCGCCCAGGGTACACCGGGGAGCTGTTTTTT. It is translated as CASRPGYTGELFF.

A word on this clone: At one end, the junction sequence differs from germline, possibly due to a read error. This chain links TRBV11-1 with TRBJ2-5; D unresolved. CDR1 and CDR2 (germline): SGHAT, FQDESV (reference sequence). This CDR3 contains 11 residues. Written as DNA, the CDR3 is TGTGCCGGCAGCAACCGGGAGACCCAGTACTTC. Residues: CAGSNRETQYF.

The CDR3 coding sequence is TGTGCCAGCAGCTTTAAGTTAGGAACGACCTACAATGAGCAGTTCTTC. Its protein product is CASSFKLGTTYNEQFF. The rearrangement uses TRBV5-6 and TRBJ2-1; D is unresolved. The CDR3 is made up of 16 amino acids. Trimming pared 2 bases from V and 2 bases from J, leaving 14 bases between. Germline lookup yields CDR1 SGHDT and CDR2 YYEEEE.

This chain uses TRBV19 with TRBJ2-1, with TRBD2 identical over 7 bases. The CDR3 is 13 amino acids. Germline V lookup: CDR1 LNHDA, CDR2 SQIVND (reference sequence). The V gene end was trimmed by 5 bases and the J gene end by 3 bases; junction bases not matched to a gene: 1. CDR3 in amino acids: CASSRGVYNEQFF. The CDR3 DNA follows: TGTGCCAGTAGTCGGGGGGTCTACAATGAGCAGTTCTTC.

This chain joins TRBV6-1 and TRBJ1-1; D possibly corresponds to TRBD1 (5 bases). Trimming removed 5 bases at V and 7 bases at J, with 17 bases between. Germline assignment: CDR1 MNHNS and CDR2 SASEGT. This CDR3 comprises 14 residues. Written as DNA, the CDR3 is TGTGCCAGCAGTTTTCGACAGTCCCCGCATGAAGCTTTCTTT. Protein sequence: CASSFRQSPHEAFF.

V is TRBV5-1 and J is TRBJ2-5; 7 bases agree with TRBD1. This CDR3 has 13 amino acids. From germline, CDR1 is SGHRS and CDR2 YFSETQ. Trimming at V came to 5 bases and at J to 5 bases, leaving 6 bases not matched to a gene. CDR3 region: CASSPQGFETQYF. In nucleotides, the CDR3 is TGCGCCAGCAGTCCACAGGGGTTTGAGACCCAGTACTTC.

The gene calls are TRBV20-1 and TRBJ2-5, with D unresolved. The CDR3 is made up of 10 amino acids. Germline lookup yields CDR1 DFQATT and CDR2 SNEGSKA (reference sequence). Trimming removed 7 bases at V and 2 bases at J, with 5 bases between. CDR3: CSGKQETQYF. The CDR3 DNA sequence: TGCAGTGGCAAGCAAGAGACCCAGTACTTC.

The CDR3: CASSVRDVQETQYF. As DNA, the CDR3 is TGTGCCAGCAGCGTCAGGGACGTCCAAGAGACCCAGTACTTC. J is TRBJ2-5 and V is TRBV9; the D gene could be TRBD1 or TRBD2 (5 bases each). Germline V gene sequence: CDR1 SGDLS, CDR2 YYNGEE. The V and J ends lost 2 bases and 1 base respectively, with 9 bases between them. The CDR3 extends over 14 amino acids.